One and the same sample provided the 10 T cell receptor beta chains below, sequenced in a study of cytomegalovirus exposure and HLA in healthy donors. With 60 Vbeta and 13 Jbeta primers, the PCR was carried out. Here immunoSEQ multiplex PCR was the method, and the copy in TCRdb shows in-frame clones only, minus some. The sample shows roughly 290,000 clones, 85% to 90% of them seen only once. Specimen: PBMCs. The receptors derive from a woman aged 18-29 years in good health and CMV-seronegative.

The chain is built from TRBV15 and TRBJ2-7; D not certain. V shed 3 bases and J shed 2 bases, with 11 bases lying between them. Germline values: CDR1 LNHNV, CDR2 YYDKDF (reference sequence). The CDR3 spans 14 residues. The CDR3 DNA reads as TGTGCCACCAGCAGTGGAGACTCGACCTACGAGCAGTACTTC. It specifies CATSSGDSTYEQYF.

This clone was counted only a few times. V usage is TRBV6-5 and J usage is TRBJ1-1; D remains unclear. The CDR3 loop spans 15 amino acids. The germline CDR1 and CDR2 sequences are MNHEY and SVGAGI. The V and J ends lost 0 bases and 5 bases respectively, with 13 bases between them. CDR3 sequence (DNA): TGTGCCAGCAGTTACTCGGAGACCAGCCTTACTGAAGCTTTCTTT. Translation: CASSYSETSLTEAFF.

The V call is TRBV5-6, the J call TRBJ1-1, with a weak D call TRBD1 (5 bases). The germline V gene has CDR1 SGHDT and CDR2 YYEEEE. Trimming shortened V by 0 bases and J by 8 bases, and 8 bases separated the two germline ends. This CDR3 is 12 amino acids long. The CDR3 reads CASSLGQTEAFF. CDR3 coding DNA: TGTGCCAGCAGCTTGGGACAGACGGAAGCTTTCTTT.

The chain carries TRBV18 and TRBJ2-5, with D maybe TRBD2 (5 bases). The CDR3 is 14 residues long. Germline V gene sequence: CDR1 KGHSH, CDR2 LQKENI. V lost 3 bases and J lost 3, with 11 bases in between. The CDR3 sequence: CASSPDAGEETQYF. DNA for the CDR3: TGTGCCAGCTCACCCGACGCCGGGGAAGAGACCCAGTACTTC. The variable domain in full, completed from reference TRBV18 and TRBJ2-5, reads NAGVMQNPRHLVRRRGQEARLRCSPMKGHSHVYWYRQLPEEGLKFMVYLQKENIIDESGMPKERFSAEFPKEGPSILRIQQVVRGDSAAYFCASSPDAGEETQYFGPGTRLLVL.

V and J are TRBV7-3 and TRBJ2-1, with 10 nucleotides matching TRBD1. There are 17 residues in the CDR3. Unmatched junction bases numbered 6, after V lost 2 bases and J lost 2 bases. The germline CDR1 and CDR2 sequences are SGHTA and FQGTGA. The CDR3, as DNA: TGTGCCAGCAGCTTATTTTACGGGACAGGGGCCTACAATGAGCAGTTCTTC. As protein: CASSLFYGTGAYNEQFF. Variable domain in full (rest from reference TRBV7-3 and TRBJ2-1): GAGVSQTPSNKVTEKGKYVELRCDPISGHTALYWYRQSLGQGPEFLIYFQGTGAADDSGLPNDRFFAVRPEGSVSTLKIQRTERGDSAVYLCASSLFYGTGAYNEQFFGPGTRLTVL.

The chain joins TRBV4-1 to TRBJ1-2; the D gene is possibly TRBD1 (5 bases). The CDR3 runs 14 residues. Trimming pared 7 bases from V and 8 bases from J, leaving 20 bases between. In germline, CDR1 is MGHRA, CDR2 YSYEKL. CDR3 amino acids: CASTIGDSSEGYTF. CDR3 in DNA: TGCGCCAGCACCATAGGGGATTCCTCGGAGGGCTACACCTTC.

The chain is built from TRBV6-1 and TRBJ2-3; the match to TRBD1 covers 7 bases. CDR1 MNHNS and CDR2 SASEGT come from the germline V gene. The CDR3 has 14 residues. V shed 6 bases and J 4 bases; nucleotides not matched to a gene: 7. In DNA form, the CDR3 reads TGTGCCAGCAGGCTAATTAGGGGGCCAGATACGCAGTATTTT. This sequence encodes CASRLIRGPDTQYF.

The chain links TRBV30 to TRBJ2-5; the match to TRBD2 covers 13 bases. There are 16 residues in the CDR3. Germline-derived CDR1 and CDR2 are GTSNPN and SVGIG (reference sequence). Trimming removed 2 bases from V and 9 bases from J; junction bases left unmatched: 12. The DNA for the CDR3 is TGTGCCTGGAGTCCCCAACTAGCGGGGGGGCCGGGGGCCCAGTACTTC. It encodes CAWSPQLAGGPGAQYF.

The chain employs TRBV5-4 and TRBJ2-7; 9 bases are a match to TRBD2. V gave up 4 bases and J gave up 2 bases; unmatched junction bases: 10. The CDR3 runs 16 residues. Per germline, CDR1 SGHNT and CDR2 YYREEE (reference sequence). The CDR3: CASSRDSGGLAYEQYF. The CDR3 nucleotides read TGTGCCAGCAGCCGGGACAGCGGGGGGCTCGCCTACGAGCAGTACTTC.

The CDR3 DNA is TGTGCCAGCAGTTACGGCTCCGGGTCTGAAGCTTTCTTT. Amino acids: CASSYGSGSEAFF. The V call is TRBV27, the J call TRBJ1-1; D gene unclear. This CDR3 contains 13 residues. The germline CDR1 and CDR2 sequences are MNHEY and SMNVEV (reference sequence). Trimming took off 4 bases at V and 6 bases at J, with 12 bases between the two ends.